The clone carrying this T cell receptor beta chain was detected only a few times. Its antigen is undetermined. These data come from a study of T cell repertoires in cytomegalovirus infection. Study-level information: Indications of both CMV infection and matching HLA type were provided by public TCR beta signatures.

Via MiXCR, TCRdb re-called the reads, giving one row per CDR3 protein. This sample has approximately 150,000 distinct CDR3 sequences, with about 15% found just once. Broader study findings: Frequencies of public TCR beta families were cumulated, and this identified carriers of CMV plus the relevant HLA. Ex vivo responses were dominated by HLA-C-restricted CMV-specific TCR beta clonotypes.

There are 16 residues in the CDR3. Germline CDR1 and CDR2: MNHNY and SVGAGI (reference sequence). V was pared by 6 bases and J by 3 bases, with 11 bases of the junction left unmatched. Sequencing was performed on CD8+ T cells from PBMCs. The chain links TRBV6-6 to TRBJ1-1; TRBD1 matches at 9 bases. The sequence was collected from a human donor in good health (CMV status not recorded). Some clones in this sample may be carry-over from other donors' samples. The CDR3 protein is CASRAGTGTMDTEAFF. The DNA of the CDR3 is TGTGCCAGCAGGGCCGGGACAGGGACGATGGACACTGAAGCTTTCTTT.